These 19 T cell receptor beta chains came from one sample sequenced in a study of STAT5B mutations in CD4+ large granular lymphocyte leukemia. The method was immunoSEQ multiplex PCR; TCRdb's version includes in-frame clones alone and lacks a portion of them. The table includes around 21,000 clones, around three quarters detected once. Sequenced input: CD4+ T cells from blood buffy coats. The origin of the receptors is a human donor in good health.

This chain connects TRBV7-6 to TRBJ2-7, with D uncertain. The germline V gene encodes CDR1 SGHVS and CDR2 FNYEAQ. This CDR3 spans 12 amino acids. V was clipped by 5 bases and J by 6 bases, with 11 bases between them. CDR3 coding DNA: TGTGCCAGCAGCCAGCCCTTTTCCGAGCAGTACTTC. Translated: CASSQPFSEQYF.

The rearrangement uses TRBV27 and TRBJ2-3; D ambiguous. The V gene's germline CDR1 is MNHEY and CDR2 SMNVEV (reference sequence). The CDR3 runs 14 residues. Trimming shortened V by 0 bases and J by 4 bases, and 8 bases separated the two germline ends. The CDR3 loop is CASSLSPGPDTQYF. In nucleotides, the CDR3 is TGTGCCAGCAGTTTATCCCCCGGCCCAGATACGCAGTATTTT.

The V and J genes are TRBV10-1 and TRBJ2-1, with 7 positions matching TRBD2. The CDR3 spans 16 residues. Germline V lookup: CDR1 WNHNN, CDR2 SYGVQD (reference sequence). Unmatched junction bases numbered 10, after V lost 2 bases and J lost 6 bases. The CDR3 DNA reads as TGCGCCAGCAGTGAGGACATAGCATCGGGGGGCAATGAGCAGTTCTTC. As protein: CASSEDIASGGNEQFF.

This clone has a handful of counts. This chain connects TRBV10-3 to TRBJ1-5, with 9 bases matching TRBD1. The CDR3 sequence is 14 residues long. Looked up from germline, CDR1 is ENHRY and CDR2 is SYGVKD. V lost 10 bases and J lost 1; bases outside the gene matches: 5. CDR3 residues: CATGTGTSNQPQHF. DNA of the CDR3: TGTGCCACTGGGACAGGGACAAGCAATCAGCCCCAGCATTTT.

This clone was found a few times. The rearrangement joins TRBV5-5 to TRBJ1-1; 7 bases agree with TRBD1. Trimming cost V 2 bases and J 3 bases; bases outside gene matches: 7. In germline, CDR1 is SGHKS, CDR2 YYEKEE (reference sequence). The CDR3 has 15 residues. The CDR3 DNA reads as TGTGCCAGCAGCTTTCAGGGGGGGAAAGACACTGAAGCTTTCTTT. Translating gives CASSFQGGKDTEAFF.

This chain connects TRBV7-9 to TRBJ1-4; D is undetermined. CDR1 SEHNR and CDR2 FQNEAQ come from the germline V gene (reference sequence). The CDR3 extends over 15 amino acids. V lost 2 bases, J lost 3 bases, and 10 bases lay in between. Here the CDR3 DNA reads TGTGCCAGCAGCTTACATCCGGGTTCTAATGAAAAACTGTTTTTT. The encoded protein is CASSLHPGSNEKLFF.

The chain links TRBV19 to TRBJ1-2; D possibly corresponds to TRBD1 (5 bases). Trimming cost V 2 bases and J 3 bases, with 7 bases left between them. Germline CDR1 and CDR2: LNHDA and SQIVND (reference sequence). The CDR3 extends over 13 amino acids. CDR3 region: CASSINRYYGYTF. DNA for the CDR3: TGTGCCAGTAGTATAAACAGGTACTATGGCTACACCTTC. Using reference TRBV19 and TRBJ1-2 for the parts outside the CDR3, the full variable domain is DGGITQSPKYLFRKEGQNVTLSCEQNLNHDAMYWYRQDPGQGLRLIYYSQIVNDFQKGDIAEGYSVSREKKESFPLTVTSAQKNPTAFYLCASSINRYYGYTFGSGTRLTVV.

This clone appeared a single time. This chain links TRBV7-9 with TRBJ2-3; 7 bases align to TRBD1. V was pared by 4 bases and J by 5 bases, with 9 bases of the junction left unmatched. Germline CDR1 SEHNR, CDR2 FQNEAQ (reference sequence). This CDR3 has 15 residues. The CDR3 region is CASSWDSPARDTQYF. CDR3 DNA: TGTGCCAGCAGCTGGGACAGCCCGGCTCGAGATACGCAGTATTTT.

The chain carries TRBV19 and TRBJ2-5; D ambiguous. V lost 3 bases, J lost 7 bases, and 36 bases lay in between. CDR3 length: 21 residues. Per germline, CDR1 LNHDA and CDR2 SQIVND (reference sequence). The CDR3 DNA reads TGTGCCAGTAGTATCTCGGCCCAGGTCCTTTCCAGCTCCCCGACTTATATGACCCAGTACTTC. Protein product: CASSISAQVLSSSPTYMTQYF.

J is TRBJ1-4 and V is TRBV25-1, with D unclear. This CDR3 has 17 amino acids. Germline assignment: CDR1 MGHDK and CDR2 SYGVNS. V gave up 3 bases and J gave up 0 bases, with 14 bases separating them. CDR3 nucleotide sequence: TGTGCCAGCAGTGACGTCCACGAGGTCGCAACTAATGAAAAACTGTTTTTT. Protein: CASSDVHEVATNEKLFF. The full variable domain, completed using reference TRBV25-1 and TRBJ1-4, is EADIYQTPRYLVIGTGKKITLECSQTMGHDKMYWYQQDPGMELHLIHYSYGVNSTEKGDLSSESTVSRIRTEHFPLTLESARPSHTSQYLCASSDVHEVATNEKLFFGSGTQLSVL.

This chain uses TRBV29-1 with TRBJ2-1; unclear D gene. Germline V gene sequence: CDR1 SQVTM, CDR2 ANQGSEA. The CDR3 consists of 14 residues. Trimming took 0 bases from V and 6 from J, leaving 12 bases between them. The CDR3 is CSVEDLGRSNEQFF. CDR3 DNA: TGCAGCGTTGAAGATCTAGGTAGGAGCAATGAGCAGTTCTTC.

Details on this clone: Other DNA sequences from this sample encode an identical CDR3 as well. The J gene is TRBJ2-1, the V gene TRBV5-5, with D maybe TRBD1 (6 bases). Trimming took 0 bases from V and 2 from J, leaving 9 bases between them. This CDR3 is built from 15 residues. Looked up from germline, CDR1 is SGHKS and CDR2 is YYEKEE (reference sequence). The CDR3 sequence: CASSLGQGPYNEQFF. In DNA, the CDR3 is TGTGCCAGCAGCTTGGGGCAGGGGCCCTACAATGAGCAGTTCTTC.

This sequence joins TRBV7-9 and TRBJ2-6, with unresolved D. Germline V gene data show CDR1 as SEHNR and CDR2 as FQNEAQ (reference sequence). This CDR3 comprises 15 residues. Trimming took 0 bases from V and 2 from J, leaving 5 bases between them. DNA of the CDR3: TGTGCCAGCAGCTTAGCTCCCCCTGGGGCCAACGTCCTGACTTTC. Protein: CASSLAPPGANVLTF.

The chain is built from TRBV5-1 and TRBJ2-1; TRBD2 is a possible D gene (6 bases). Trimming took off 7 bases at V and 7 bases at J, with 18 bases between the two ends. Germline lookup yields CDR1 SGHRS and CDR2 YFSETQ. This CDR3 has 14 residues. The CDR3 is CASGIRLGGNEQFF. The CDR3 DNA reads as TGCGCCAGCGGAATAAGACTAGGAGGGAATGAGCAGTTCTTC.

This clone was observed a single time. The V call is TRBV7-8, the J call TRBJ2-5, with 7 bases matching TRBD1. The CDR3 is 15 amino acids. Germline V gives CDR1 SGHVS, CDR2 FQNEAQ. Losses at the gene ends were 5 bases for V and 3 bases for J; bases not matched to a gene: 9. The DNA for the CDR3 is TGTGCCAGCAGCACGCGGACAGGCAAGAAAGAGACCCAGTACTTC. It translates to CASSTRTGKKETQYF.

The chain's CDR3 is CASSVMESSYIQETQYF. For the CDR3, the DNA is TGTGCCAGCAGTGTAATGGAGTCGTCGTATATCCAAGAGACCCAGTACTTC. This sequence joins TRBV6-1 and TRBJ2-5; D is ambiguous. CDR3 length: 17 residues. V lost 4 bases and J lost 1, with 19 bases in between. From germline, CDR1 is MNHNS and CDR2 SASEGT.

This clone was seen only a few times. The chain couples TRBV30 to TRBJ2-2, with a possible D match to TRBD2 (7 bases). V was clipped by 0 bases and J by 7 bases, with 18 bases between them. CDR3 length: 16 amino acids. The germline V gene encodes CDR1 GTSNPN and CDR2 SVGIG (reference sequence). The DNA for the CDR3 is TGTGCCTGGAGTGTCAAGAGGGGGGGTAAGGGCGGGGAGCTGTTTTTT. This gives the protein CAWSVKRGGKGGELFF. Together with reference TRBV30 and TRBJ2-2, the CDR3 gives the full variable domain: SQTIHQWPATLVQPVGSPLSLECTVEGTSNPNLYWYRQAAGRGLQLLFYSVGIGQISSEVPQNLSASRPQDRQFILSSKKLLLSDSGFYLCAWSVKRGGKGGELFFGEGSRLTVL.

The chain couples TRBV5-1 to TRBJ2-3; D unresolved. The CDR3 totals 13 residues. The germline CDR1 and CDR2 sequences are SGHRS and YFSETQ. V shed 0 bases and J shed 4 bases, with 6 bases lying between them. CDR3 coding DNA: TGCGCCAGCAGCTTGGTTGGGGCAGATACGCAGTATTTT. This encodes CASSLVGADTQYF.

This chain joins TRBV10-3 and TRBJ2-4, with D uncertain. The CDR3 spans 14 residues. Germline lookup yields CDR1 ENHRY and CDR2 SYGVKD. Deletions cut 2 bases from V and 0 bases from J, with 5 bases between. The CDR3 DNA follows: TGTGCCATCAGTGAGGAGCTAGCCAAAAACATTCAGTACTTC. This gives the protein CAISEELAKNIQYF.